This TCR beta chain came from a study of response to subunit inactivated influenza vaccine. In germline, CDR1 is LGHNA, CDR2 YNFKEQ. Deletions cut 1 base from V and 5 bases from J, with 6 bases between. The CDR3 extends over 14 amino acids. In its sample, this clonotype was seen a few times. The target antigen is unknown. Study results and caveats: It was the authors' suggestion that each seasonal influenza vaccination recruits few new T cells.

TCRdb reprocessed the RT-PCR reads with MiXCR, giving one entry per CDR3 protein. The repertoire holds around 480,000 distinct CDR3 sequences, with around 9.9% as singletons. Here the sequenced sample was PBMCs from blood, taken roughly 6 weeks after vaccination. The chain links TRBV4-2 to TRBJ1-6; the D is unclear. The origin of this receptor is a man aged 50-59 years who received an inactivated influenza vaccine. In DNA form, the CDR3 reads TGTGCCAGCAGCCAAGCCAGGAATAATTCACCCCTCCACTTT. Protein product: CASSQARNNSPLHF.